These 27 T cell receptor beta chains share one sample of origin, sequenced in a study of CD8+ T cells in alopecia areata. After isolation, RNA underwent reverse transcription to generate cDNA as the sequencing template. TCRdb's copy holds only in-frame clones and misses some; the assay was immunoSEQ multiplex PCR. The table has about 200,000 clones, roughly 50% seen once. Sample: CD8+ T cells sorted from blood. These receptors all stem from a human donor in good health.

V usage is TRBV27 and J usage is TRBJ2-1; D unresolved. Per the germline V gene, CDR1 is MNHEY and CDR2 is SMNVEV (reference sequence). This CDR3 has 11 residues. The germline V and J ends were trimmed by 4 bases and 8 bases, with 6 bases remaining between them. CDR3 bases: TGTGCCAGCAGTTCTGGGCATGAGCAGTTCTTC. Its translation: CASSSGHEQFF.

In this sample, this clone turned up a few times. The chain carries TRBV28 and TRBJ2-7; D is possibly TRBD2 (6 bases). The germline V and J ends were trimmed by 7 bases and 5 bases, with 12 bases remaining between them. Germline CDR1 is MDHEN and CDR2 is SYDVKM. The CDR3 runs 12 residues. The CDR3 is CASTLGGNEQYF. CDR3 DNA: TGTGCCAGCACACTTGGAGGGAACGAGCAGTACTTC.

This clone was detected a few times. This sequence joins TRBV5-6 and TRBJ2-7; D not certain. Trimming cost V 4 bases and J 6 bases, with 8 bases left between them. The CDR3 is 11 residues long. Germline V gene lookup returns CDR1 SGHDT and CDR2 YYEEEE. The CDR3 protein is CASSLRTEQYF. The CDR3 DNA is TGTGCCAGCAGCCTGCGAACCGAGCAGTACTTC.

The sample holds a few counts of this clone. CDR3 DNA sequence: TGCAGCGTTGAGGGGGCCCGAAAAGATGAAGCTTTCTTT. Translating gives CSVEGARKDEAFF. The chain couples TRBV29-1 to TRBJ1-1; D is perhaps TRBD1 (6 bases). Trimming removed 3 bases from V and 7 bases from J, with 15 bases in between. This CDR3 region has 13 residues. The germline V gene has CDR1 SQVTM and CDR2 ANQGSEA.

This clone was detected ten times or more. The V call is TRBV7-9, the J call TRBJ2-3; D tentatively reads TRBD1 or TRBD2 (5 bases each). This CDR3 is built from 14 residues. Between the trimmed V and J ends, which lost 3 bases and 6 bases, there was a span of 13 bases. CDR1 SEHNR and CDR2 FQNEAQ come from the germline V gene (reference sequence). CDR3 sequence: CASSLFGTGDTQYF. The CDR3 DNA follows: TGTGCCAGCAGCTTGTTCGGGACCGGGGATACGCAGTATTTT. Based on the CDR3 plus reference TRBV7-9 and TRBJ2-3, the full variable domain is DTGVSQNPRHKITKRGQNVTFRCDPISEHNRLYWYRQTLGQGPEFLTYFQNEAQLEKSRLLSDRFSAERPKGSFSTLEIQRTEQGDSAMYLCASSLFGTGDTQYFGPGTRLTVL.

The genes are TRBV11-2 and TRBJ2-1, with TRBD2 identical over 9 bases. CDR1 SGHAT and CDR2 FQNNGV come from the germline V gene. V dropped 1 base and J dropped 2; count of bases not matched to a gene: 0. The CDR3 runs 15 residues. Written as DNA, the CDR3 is TGTGCCAGCAGCTTAGCTAGCGGGGCCTACAATGAGCAGTTCTTC. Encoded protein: CASSLASGAYNEQFF.

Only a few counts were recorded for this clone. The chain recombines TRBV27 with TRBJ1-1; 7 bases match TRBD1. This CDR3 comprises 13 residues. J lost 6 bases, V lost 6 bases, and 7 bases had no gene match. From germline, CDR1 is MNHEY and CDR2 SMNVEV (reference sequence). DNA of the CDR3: TGTGCCAGCAGCCTATCAGGGGGATCTGAAGCTTTCTTT. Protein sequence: CASSLSGGSEAFF.

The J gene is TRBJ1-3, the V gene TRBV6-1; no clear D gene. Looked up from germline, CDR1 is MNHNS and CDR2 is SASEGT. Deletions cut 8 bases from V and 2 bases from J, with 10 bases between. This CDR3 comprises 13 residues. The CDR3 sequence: CASYEGTGNTIYF. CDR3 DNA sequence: TGTGCCAGCTACGAAGGAACTGGAAACACCATATATTTT.

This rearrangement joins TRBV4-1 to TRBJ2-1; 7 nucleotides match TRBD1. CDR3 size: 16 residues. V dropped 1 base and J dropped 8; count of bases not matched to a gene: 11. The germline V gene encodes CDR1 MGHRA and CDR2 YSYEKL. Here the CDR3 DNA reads TGCGCCAGCAGCCAAGCCGGGACAGCTTTGTTCGATGAGCAGTTCTTC. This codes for CASSQAGTALFDEQFF.

CDR3 in DNA: TGTGCCAGCAGGGATGCGGGGGAGCGCTATAATTCACCCCTCCACTTT. Its protein is CASRDAGERYNSPLHF. The rearrangement uses TRBV2 and TRBJ1-6, with a tentative D call TRBD1 (5 bases). The CDR3 totals 16 residues. Germline V CDR1 and CDR2: SNHLY, FYNNEI. V shed 6 bases and J shed 3 bases, with 15 bases lying between them.

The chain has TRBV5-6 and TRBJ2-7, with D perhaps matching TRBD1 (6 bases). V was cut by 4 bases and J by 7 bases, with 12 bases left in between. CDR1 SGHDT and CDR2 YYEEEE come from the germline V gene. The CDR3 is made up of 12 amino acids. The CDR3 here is CASSTGQFEQYF. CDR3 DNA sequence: TGTGCCAGCAGCACCGGACAGTTTGAGCAGTACTTC.

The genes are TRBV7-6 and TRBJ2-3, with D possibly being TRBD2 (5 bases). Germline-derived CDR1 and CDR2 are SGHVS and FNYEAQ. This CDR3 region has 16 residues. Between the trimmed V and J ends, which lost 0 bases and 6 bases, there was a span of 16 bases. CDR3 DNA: TGTGCCAGCAGCTTAGCTGCCGGCGGGCCAAGGGATACGCAGTATTTT. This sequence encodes CASSLAAGGPRDTQYF.

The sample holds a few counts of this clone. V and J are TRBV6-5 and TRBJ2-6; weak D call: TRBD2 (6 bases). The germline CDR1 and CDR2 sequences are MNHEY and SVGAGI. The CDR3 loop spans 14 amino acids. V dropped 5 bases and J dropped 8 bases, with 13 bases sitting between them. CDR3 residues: CASSPGGGPNVLTF. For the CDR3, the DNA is TGTGCCAGCAGTCCTGGCGGAGGGCCCAACGTCCTGACTTTC.

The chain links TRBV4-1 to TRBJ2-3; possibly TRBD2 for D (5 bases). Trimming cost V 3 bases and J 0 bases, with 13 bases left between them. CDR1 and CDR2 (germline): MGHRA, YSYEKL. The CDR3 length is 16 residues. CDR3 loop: CASSQKEASSTDTQYF. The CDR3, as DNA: TGCGCCAGCAGCCAGAAGGAGGCTTCTAGCACAGATACGCAGTATTTT.

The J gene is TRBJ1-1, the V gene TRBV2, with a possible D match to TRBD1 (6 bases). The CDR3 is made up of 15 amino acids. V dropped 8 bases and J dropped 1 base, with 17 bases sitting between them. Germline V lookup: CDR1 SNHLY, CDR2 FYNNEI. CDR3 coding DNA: TGTGCCAGCCCCCCCAAGGGACAACAGAACACTGAAGCTTTCTTT. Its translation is CASPPKGQQNTEAFF. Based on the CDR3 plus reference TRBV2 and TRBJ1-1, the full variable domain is EPEVTQTPSHQVTQMGQEVILRCVPISNHLYFYWYRQILGQKVEFLVSFYNNEISEKSEIFDDQFSVERPDGSNFTLKIRSTKLEDSAMYFCASPPKGQQNTEAFFGQGTRLTVV.

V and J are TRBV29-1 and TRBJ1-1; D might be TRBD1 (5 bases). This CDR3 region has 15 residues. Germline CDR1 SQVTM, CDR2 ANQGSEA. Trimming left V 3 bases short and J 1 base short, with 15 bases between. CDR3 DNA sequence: TGCAGCGTTGACAGGGAGAGGGTTGCGAACACTGAAGCTTTCTTT. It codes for CSVDRERVANTEAFF.

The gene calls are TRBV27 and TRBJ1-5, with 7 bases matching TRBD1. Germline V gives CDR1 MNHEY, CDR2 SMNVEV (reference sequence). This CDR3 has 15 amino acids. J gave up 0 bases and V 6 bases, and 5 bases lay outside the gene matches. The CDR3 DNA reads TGTGCCAGCAGGGAAACAGGGGTTAGCAATCAGCCCCAGCATTTT. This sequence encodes CASRETGVSNQPQHF.

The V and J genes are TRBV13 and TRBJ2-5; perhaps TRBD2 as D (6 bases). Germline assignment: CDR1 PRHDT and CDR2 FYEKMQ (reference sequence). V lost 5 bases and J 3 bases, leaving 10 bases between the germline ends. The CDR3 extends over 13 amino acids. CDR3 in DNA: TGTGCCAGCAGCCCCGGCGGGGAAGAGACCCAGTACTTC. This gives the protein CASSPGGEETQYF.

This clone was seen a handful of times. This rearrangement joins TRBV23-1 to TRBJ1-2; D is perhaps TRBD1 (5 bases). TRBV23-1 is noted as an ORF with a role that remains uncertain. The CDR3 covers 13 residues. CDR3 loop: CDDPGKTNYGYTF. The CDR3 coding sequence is TGCGACGACCCAGGGAAGACTAACTATGGCTACACCTTC.

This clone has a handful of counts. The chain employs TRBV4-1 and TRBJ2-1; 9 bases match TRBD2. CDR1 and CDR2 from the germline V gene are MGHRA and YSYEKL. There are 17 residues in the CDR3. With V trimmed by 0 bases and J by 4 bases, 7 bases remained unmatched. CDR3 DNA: TGCGCCAGCAGCCAAGATGATGGCCTAGCGGGGTACAATGAGCAGTTCTTC. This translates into CASSQDDGLAGYNEQFF.

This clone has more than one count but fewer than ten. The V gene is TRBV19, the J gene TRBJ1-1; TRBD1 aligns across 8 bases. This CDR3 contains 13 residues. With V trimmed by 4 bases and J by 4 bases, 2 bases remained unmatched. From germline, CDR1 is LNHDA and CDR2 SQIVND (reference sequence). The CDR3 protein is CASSTTGGTEAFF. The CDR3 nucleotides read TGTGCCAGTAGTACCACAGGGGGCACTGAAGCTTTCTTT.

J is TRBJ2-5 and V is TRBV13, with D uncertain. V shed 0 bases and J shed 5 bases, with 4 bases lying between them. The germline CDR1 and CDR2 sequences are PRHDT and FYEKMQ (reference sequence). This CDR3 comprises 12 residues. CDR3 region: CASSLGSETQYF. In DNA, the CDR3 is TGTGCCAGCAGCTTAGGCTCGGAGACCCAGTACTTC.

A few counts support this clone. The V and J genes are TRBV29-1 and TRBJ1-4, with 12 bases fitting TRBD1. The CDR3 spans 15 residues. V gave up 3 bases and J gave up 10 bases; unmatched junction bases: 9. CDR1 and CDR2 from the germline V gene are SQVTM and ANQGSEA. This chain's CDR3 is CSVDSPGTGGGKLFF. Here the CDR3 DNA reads TGCAGCGTTGATTCGCCAGGGACAGGGGGCGGAAAACTGTTTTTT.

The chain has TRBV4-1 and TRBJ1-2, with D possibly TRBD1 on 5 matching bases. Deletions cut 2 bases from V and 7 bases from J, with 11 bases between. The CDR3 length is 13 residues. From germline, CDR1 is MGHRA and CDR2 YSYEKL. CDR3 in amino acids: CASSQRGRSGYTF. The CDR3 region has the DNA TGCGCCAGCAGCCAAAGGGGACGGAGTGGCTACACCTTC.

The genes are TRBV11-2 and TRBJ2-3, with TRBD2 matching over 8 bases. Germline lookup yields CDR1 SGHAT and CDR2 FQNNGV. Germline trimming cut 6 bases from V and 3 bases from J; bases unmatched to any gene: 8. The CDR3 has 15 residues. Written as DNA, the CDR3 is TGTGCCAGCAGGTCGCCGGGACTAGTGACAGATACGCAGTATTTT. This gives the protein CASRSPGLVTDTQYF.

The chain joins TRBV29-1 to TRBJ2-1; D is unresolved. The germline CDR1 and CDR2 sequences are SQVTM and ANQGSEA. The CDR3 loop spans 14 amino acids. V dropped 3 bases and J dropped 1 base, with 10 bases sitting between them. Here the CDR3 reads CSVDRQESYNEQFF. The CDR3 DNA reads TGCAGCGTTGATCGTCAGGAGTCCTACAATGAGCAGTTCTTC.

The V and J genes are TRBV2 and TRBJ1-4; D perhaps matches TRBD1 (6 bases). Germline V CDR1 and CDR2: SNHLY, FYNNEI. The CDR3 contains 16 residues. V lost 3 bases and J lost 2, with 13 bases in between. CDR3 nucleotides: TGTGCCAGCAGTGACTCCTGGGACACGACTAATGAAAAACTGTTTTTT. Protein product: CASSDSWDTTNEKLFF.